Each of the 21 T cell receptor beta chains below was sequenced from the same sample in a study of blood T cells in healthy people across ages. The use of a sample-barcoded 5' primer and a J-beta primer mix characterized a second PCR of about 6 to 12 cycles. TCRdb redid the calling of the 5' RACE reads with MiXCR, one entry per CDR3 protein. This sample carries around 780,000 distinct CDR3 sequences, roughly 50% of them seen once, and the ten largest clones take roughly 26%. Sequencing was carried out using blood. These receptor sequences come from a man aged 35 to 55 in good health.

J is TRBJ2-1 and V is TRBV5-1, with 12 bases lining up with TRBD2. This CDR3 has 16 residues. The V segment lost 0 bases and the J segment 5 bases; nucleotides outside the gene matches: 3. Germline V gene lookup returns CDR1 SGHRS and CDR2 YFSETQ. CDR3 coding DNA: TGCGCCAGCAGCTTGGTACTAGCGGGAGGCGACAATGAGCAGTTCTTC. Encoded protein: CASSLVLAGGDNEQFF.

The rearrangement links TRBV29-1 to TRBJ2-3; D ambiguous. CDR1 and CDR2 (germline): SQVTM, ANQGSEA. The V gene lost 1 base and the J gene lost 8 bases, with 13 bases spanning the gap. The CDR3 covers 13 residues. The chain's CDR3 is CSVEVGNKGTQYF. CDR3 nucleotide sequence: TGCAGCGTTGAAGTAGGAAACAAGGGTACGCAGTATTTT.

This chain joins TRBV20-1 and TRBJ2-1; 8 nucleotides agree with TRBD2. This CDR3 is 13 amino acids long. The V and J ends lost 4 bases and 3 bases, in that order; junction bases with no gene match: 2. Germline CDR1 is DFQATT and CDR2 is SNEGSKA (reference sequence). CDR3 amino acids: CSAMGLGYNEQFF. The CDR3 DNA sequence: TGCAGTGCTATGGGACTAGGCTACAATGAGCAGTTCTTC.

This clonotype was counted a few times. The chain links TRBV7-2 to TRBJ2-7, with TRBD1 as a possible D gene (5 bases). CDR1 is SGHTA and CDR2 is FQGNSA in the germline V gene. The CDR3 loop spans 12 amino acids. Between the trimmed V and J ends, which lost 5 bases and 4 bases, there was a span of 9 bases. The CDR3 coding sequence is TGTGCCAGCAGCGTAGACAGATACGAGCAGTACTTC. Amino acid sequence: CASSVDRYEQYF.

Worth noting for this clonotype: The CDR3 does not close with the conserved phenylalanine or tryptophan, likely indicating a read error. The DNA is left out, because the CDR3 cannot be placed on it with certainty; the CDR3 is given as TCRdb lists it. The rearrangement uses TRBV21-1 and TRBJ2-5; whether TRBD1, the table's D call, matches the DNA was not checked. TRBV21-1 is deemed a pseudogene. The CDR3 has 14 residues if both end residues are counted. CDR3: CASSGGGTERDPVL.

In the case of this clonotype: A much more abundant neighbour one base away suggests this may be a read error. The rearrangement uses TRBV5-1 and TRBJ1-2; 8 bases agree with TRBD1. Trimming removed 4 bases from V and 4 bases from J; junction bases left unmatched: 6. The CDR3 length is 14 residues. In germline, CDR1 is SGHRS, CDR2 YFSETQ. The CDR3 region is CASSGETGAYGYTF. CDR3 coding DNA: TGCGCCAGCAGCGGGGAGACAGGGGCCTATGGCTACACCTTC.

The chain is built from TRBV10-3 and TRBJ2-6, with TRBD1 identical over 11 bases. This CDR3 has 17 residues. The germline V gene has CDR1 ENHRY and CDR2 SYGVKD. The V gene end was trimmed by 0 bases and the J gene end by 2 bases; junction bases not matched to a gene: 0. CDR3 nucleotides: TGTGCCATCAGTGAGTCGGGACAGGGGGCTGGGGCCAACGTCCTGACTTTC. Its translation: CAISESGQGAGANVLTF.

This sequence joins TRBV28 and TRBJ2-3; 10 nucleotides line up with TRBD1. Per the germline V gene, CDR1 is MDHEN and CDR2 is SYDVKM. This CDR3 has 15 amino acids. J lost 4 bases, V lost 3 bases, and 4 bases had no gene match. The chain's CDR3 is CASSFRTGGPDTQYF. The CDR3 DNA follows: TGTGCCAGCAGTTTTAGGACAGGGGGTCCAGATACGCAGTATTTT. Complete variable domain (other parts from reference TRBV28 and TRBJ2-3): DVKVTQSSRYLVKRTGEKVFLECVQDMDHENMFWYRQDPGLGLRLIYFSYDVKMKEKGDIPEGYSVSREKKERFSLILESASTNQTSMYLCASSFRTGGPDTQYFGPGTRLTVL.

This clonotype came up a few times. The chain couples TRBV5-1 to TRBJ1-2; D might be TRBD1 (6 bases). Germline lookup yields CDR1 SGHRS and CDR2 YFSETQ. The CDR3 covers 13 residues. Trimming left V 1 base short and J 5 bases short, with 9 bases between. The CDR3 reads CASSLNGQYGYTF. The CDR3 DNA reads as TGCGCCAGCAGCTTGAACGGACAGTATGGCTACACCTTC.

Written as DNA, the CDR3 is TGTGCCAGCAGCCCGTCCATCAGGGGCACCTACGAGCAGTACTTC. Its protein is CASSPSIRGTYEQYF. The V call is TRBV3-1, the J call TRBJ2-7, with D possibly matching TRBD1 (6 bases). Germline V gene sequence: CDR1 LGHDT, CDR2 YNNKEL (reference sequence). The CDR3 runs to 15 residues. V dropped 4 bases and J dropped 2 bases, with 15 bases sitting between them.

The rearrangement uses TRBV20-1 and TRBJ1-5; D gene uncertain. V gave up 3 bases and J gave up 3 bases, with 9 bases separating them. Per germline, CDR1 DFQATT and CDR2 SNEGSKA (reference sequence). The CDR3 runs 13 residues. The CDR3 DNA is TGCAGTGCTAGTTTACAAAACAATCAGCCCCAGCATTTT. Protein: CSASLQNNQPQHF.

The rearrangement joins TRBV18 to TRBJ1-1, with 7 bases fitting TRBD1. Per germline, CDR1 KGHSH and CDR2 LQKENI. The CDR3 has 15 residues. The junction had 6 bases not matched to a gene; V was cut back by 4 bases and J by 1 base. As DNA, the CDR3 is TGTGCCAGCTCACAACAGGGGCCCACGAACACTGAAGCTTTCTTT. As protein: CASSQQGPTNTEAFF.

J is TRBJ2-1 and V is TRBV7-3, with 14 bases fitting TRBD2. CDR3 length: 19 residues. CDR1 SGHTA and CDR2 FQGTGA come from the germline V gene. Trimming removed 6 bases from V and 4 bases from J; junction bases left unmatched: 14. The CDR3 here is CASRPGSGTSGGTYNEQFF. CDR3 sequence (DNA): TGTGCCAGCAGACCAGGGTCCGGGACTAGCGGGGGTACTTACAATGAGCAGTTCTTC.

The chain couples TRBV7-2 to TRBJ2-3; 12 bases map to TRBD2. From germline, CDR1 is SGHTA and CDR2 FQGNSA. This CDR3 is built from 16 residues. V dropped 3 bases and J dropped 2; count of bases not matched to a gene: 3. The chain's CDR3 is CASSFRLAGATDTQYF. The CDR3 nucleotides read TGTGCCAGCAGCTTTCGACTAGCGGGAGCCACAGATACGCAGTATTTT. Using reference TRBV7-2 and TRBJ2-3 for the parts outside the CDR3, the full variable domain is GAGVSQSPSNKVTEKGKDVELRCDPISGHTALYWYRQSLGQGLEFLIYFQGNSAPDKSGLPSDRFSAERTGGSVSTLTIQRTQQEDSAVYLCASSFRLAGATDTQYFGPGTRLTVL.

This clonotype was detected only a few times. The genes are TRBV27 and TRBJ2-5; possibly TRBD1 for D (5 bases). Trimming stripped 2 bases from V and 1 base from J, with 17 bases between. The CDR3 has 17 amino acids. CDR1 and CDR2 from the germline V gene are MNHEY and SMNVEV (reference sequence). In DNA, the CDR3 is TGTGCCAGCAGTTTAAAGGTGCCAGGGTCCCTCCAAGAGACCCAGTACTTC. Amino acid sequence: CASSLKVPGSLQETQYF.

This clonotype was counted between two and nine times. The chain has TRBV12-3 or TRBV12-4 and TRBJ2-1, with D possibly matching TRBD1 (6 bases). V lost 6 bases to trimming and J lost 5 bases, with 17 bases between them. CDR3 length: 15 residues. The CDR3 DNA reads TGTGCCAGCAGCTCGGTGAGGGGGTTAGACAATGAGCAGTTCTTC. Protein product: CASSSVRGLDNEQFF.

The CDR3 DNA is TGTGCCAGCAGCGCTGTATGGGGGGCTGCGAGTGGCTACACCTTC. Translation: CASSAVWGAASGYTF. The rearrangement uses TRBV7-2 and TRBJ1-2, with D perhaps TRBD1 (6 bases). Germline lookup yields CDR1 SGHTA and CDR2 FQGNSA. The CDR3 totals 15 residues. V dropped 5 bases and J dropped 7 bases, with 20 bases sitting between them.

The V and J genes are TRBV12-3 or TRBV12-4 and TRBJ1-2; 9 positions agree with TRBD1. Trimming removed 1 base from V and 7 bases from J; junction bases left unmatched: 4. The CDR3 totals 14 residues. CDR3 sequence: CASSLGGTGSGYTF. The CDR3 DNA reads TGTGCCAGCAGTTTAGGGGGGACAGGGAGTGGCTACACCTTC.

CDR3 in amino acids: CASSAFSGEQYF. Here the CDR3 DNA reads TGTGCCAGCAGCGCTTTTTCCGGGGAGCAGTACTTC. This chain uses TRBV6-1 with TRBJ2-7; D call uncertain. The CDR3 loop spans 12 amino acids. Deletions cut 6 bases from V and 7 bases from J, with 13 bases between. The V gene's germline CDR1 is MNHNS and CDR2 SASEGT.

The chain employs TRBV7-2 and TRBJ2-4; D may correspond to TRBD1 or TRBD2 (6 bases each). Per germline, CDR1 SGHTA and CDR2 FQGNSA. The CDR3 runs 17 residues. Trimming cost V 1 base and J 1 base, with 14 bases left between them. The DNA for the CDR3 is TGTGCCAGCAGCTTAGATCCGGGGGCGTTTGCCAAAAACATTCAGTACTTC. It specifies CASSLDPGAFAKNIQYF. Together with reference TRBV7-2 and TRBJ2-4, the CDR3 gives the full variable domain: GAGVSQSPSNKVTEKGKDVELRCDPISGHTALYWYRQSLGQGLEFLIYFQGNSAPDKSGLPSDRFSAERTGGSVSTLTIQRTQQEDSAVYLCASSLDPGAFAKNIQYFGAGTRLSVL.

The chain combines TRBV6-1 with TRBJ1-4, with 7 bases aligning to TRBD1. Trimming removed 6 bases from V and 5 bases from J; junction bases left unmatched: 15. The CDR3 is 17 amino acids. CDR1 is MNHNS, CDR2 SASEGT, per germline. The CDR3 sequence: CASSNIRGTETNEKLFF. For the CDR3, the DNA is TGTGCCAGCAGCAACATACGAGGGACAGAGACAAATGAAAAACTGTTTTTT.